This T cell receptor beta chain originates from a study of shared clonotypes between healthy human individuals. Study observations and caveats: Researchers sampled blood only, noting tissue repertoires likely differ. The generation probabilities recorded for non-shared clonotypes fell below those of clonotypes shared by all four donors.

Generated by immunoSEQ multiplex PCR, the TCRdb table keeps only in-frame clones and is missing some. The table has about 1.5 million clones, nearly 99% seen once. This CDR3 has 15 residues. V was clipped by 1 base and J by 2 bases, with 12 bases between them. Germline loops: CDR1 LNHDA, CDR2 SQIVND (reference sequence). This clone has just one count. Its antigen is currently unknown. Sequencing used naive CD4+ T cells sorted from blood. Subset of the sample: CD45RA+ positively selected. This receptor was taken from a man in his thirties or forties in good health. The V call is TRBV19, the J call TRBJ2-7, with D possibly being TRBD1 (5 bases). In nucleotides, the CDR3 is TGTGCCAGTAGTATAGCCCAGGGTCGGACCTACGAGCAGTACTTC. Translation gives CASSIAQGRTYEQYF.